This section outlines one T cell receptor beta chain sequence together with its context. This clonotype showed up many times. Its antigen has not been determined. No base qualities exist here, and no much larger clone lies one base off it. The sample originates from a study of T cells in Graves' hyperthyroidism and ophthalmopathy (dated by TCRdb to between 2018 and 2021). About the full investigation: A discovery cohort of approximately 97 patients, approximately 45 with Graves' ophthalmopathy and under 60 with stable Graves' hyperthyroidism, was used to find distinguishing TCR V-J signatures. Prospective prediction of ophthalmopathy was tested in an independent validation cohort consisting of about 20 hyperthyroidism patients and about 17 patients who later progressed to ophthalmopathy. The approximately 100 discovery patients were randomly divided into training and test sets at a 7:3 ratio. The study also compared thyroid tissue and blood T-cell repertoires from 5 to 7 Graves' hyperthyroidism patients. After sampling, hyperthyroidism patients received methimazole starting at 30 mg daily, and ophthalmopathy patients received high-dose intravenous methylprednisolone. TCR Vbeta CDR3 sequencing of 120 to 150 peripheral blood samples (over 40 ophthalmopathy, 75 to 85 hyperthyroidism and roughly 17 progressor patients) is reported in the paper.

Exclusion was applied to patients with uncontrolled infections, other autoimmune diseases, pregnancy or lactation. Diagnoses were established on the basis of clinical symptoms, serum thyroxine and TRAb, thyroid ultrasound, and orbital computed tomography. Trizol reagent was used to extract total RNA, and RNA quality was then checked on an Agilent 2100 Bioanalyzer. Its CDR3 holds 16 amino acids, cysteine through phenylalanine. Left in the record is the CDR3 DNA by itself, 48 bases read in frame from the first base. The germline V gene supplies CDR1 SGDLS and CDR2 YYNGEE. V and J are trimmed by 3 bases and 6 bases, and the gene matches miss 11 bases of the junction. Results the study describes overall, beyond this receptor: In cross-validation, a model built on a 13 V-J signature told ophthalmopathy apart from stable hyperthyroidism with approximately 90% sensitivity and approximately 81% specificity, and in testing the same model reached 80%/75%. No statistical method was used to set the sample size in advance, and investigators knew the group allocation. In validation, the model predicted progression to ophthalmopathy with approximately 69% sensitivity and about 73% specificity, a median of 6.5 months before onset. Most expanded thyroid clonotypes (frequency above 0.001) were also detected in blood, suggesting blood repertoires may reflect thyroid immune responses.

Amplification of TCR beta CDR3 regions was carried out from RNA transcripts. A first-round RT-PCR of the TCR CDR3 used the HTBI primer set with the Qiagen OneStep RT-PCR kit. Libraries were constructed in a second round of multiplex PCR, after which size selection and purification were performed. Libraries were sequenced paired-end with 100 bp reads on an Illumina HiSeq2000. The original pipeline was this. SOAPnuke was used to process the raw data, with reads discarded if the reads contained adapters or uncalled bases, had a mean Phred below 15, or lacked an exact constant-primer or identifier match. COPE v1.2.5 was used to merge the high-quality paired reads, and each unique nucleotide sequence was defined as a clonotype. MiTCR v1.1 was used to align clonotypes to the IMGT TRBV, TRBD and TRBJ reference segments. The analysis was restricted to V-J combinations with a frequency above 0.0001, which together covered roughly 99% of the repertoires. A TCS score was defined as the ratio between F50 (clonal expansion) and ExV (chaos), using BLOSUM62-based TCRdist between CDR3 peptides within each V-J. Welch's t-statistics and random forest reduced approximately 520 V-J features to about 12, which were used in a naive Bayes classifier (R e1071). The Morisita-Horn index was used to measure how similar the thyroid and blood repertoires were. The public reads were quality trimmed at Q25 with fastp and then assembled into clones with MiXCR by TCRdb, keeping productive beta chains. Rows are combined by CDR3 protein, so each entry shows the most common genes and DNA. TCRdb, not the authors, supplied the V and J calls. This sample gives 540,000 or so distinct CDR3 sequences in total; 46% of them show up just once. Around 20% of the sample rests with the top ten.

The sequencing sample was made of peripheral blood or thyroid tissue (not recorded which). The chain is made from TRBV9 and TRBJ1-2; TRBD1 fits 10 bases in the junction. This sequence originates from an adult woman with Graves' disease, either hyperthyroidism or ophthalmopathy (not recorded which). CDR3 sequence: CASSASIDRGLHGYTF. The base sequence is TGTGCCAGCAGCGCTTCCATCGACAGGGGGCTACATGGCTACACCTTC.